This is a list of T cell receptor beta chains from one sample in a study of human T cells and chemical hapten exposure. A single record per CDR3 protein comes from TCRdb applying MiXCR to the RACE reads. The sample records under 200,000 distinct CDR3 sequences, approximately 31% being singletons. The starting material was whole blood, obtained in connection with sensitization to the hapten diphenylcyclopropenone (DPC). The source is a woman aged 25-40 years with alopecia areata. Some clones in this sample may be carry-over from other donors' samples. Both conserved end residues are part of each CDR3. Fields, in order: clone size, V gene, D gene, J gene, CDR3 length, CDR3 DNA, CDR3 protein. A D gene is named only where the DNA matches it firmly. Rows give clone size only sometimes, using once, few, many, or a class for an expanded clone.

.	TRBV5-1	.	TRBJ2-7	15	TGCGCCAGCTCTTTCAGCGCGGACACCTACTACGAGCAGTACTTC	CASSFSADTYYEQYF
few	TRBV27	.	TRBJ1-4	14	TGTGCCAGCAGTACCCAGACAGGCAACGAAAAACTGTTTTTT	CASSTQTGNEKLFF
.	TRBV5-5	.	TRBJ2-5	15	TGTGCCAGCAGCTTGCCCAGCCCCTCCCAAGAGACCCAGTACTTC	CASSLPSPSQETQYF
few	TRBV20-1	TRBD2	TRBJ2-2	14	TGCAGTGCTGCTAGCGGGGGTGACACCGGGGAGCTGTTTTTT	CSAASGGDTGELFF
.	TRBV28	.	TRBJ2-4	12	TGTGCCAGCAGTTTAGTGTCCGACATTCAGTACTTC	CASSLVSDIQYF
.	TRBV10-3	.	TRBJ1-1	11	TGTGCCATCAGTGATATGGTTGAAGCTTTCTTT	CAISDMVEAFF
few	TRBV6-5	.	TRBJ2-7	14	TGTGCCAGCAGTTACTCGCGGGGAATCTACGAGCAGTACTTC	CASSYSRGIYEQYF
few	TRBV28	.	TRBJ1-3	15	TGTGCCAGCAGGATACGGGGGTCTTCTGGAAACACCATATATTTT	CASRIRGSSGNTIYF
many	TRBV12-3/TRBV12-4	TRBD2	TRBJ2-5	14	TGTGCCAGCAGTCCCGGGACTAGTTGGGAGACCCAGTACTTC	CASSPGTSWETQYF
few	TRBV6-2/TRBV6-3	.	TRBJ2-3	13	TGTGCCAGCAGTTCGCGGTTCACAGATACGCAGTATTTT	CASSSRFTDTQYF
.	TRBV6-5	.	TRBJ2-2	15	TGTGCCAGCAGCCCCCGGACGGCGAACACCGGGGAGCTGTTTTTT	CASSPRTANTGELFF
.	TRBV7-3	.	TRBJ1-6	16	TGTGCCAGCAGCTTAAAAGGAGGCAGGTATAATTCACCCCTCCACTTT	CASSLKGGRYNSPLHF
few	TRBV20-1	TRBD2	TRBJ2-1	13	TGCAGTGCGGAATTAGCGGGTGGCAATGAGCAGTTCTTC	CSAELAGGNEQFF
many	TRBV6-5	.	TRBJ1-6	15	TGTGCCAGCAGACAGGCGAGCTCCTATAATTCACCCCTCCACTTT	CASRQASSYNSPLHF
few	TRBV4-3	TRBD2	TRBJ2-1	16	TGCGCCAGCAGCCAAGATCGGGAGGGGAGGTTCAATGAGCAGTTCTTC	CASSQDREGRFNEQFF
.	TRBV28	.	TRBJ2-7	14	TGTGCCAGCAGCTTGGCAGGGAGAACCTACGAGCAGTACTTC	CASSLAGRTYEQYF
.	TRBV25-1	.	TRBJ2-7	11	TGTGCCAGCGAGAGGGCTCAGGAGCAGTACTTC	CASERAQEQYF
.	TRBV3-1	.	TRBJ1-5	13	TGTGCCAGCAGCCAAGCGGGAGGCCAGCCCCAGCATTTT	CASSQAGGQPQHF
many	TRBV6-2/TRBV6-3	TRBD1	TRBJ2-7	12	TGTGCCAGCAGTTGGGGGACAGTCGAGCAGTACTTC	CASSWGTVEQYF
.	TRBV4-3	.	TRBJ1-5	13	TGCGCCAGCAGCCAAGATGGAGATCAGCCCCAGCATTTT	CASSQDGDQPQHF